The 30 T cell receptor beta chains given below trace back to one sample, sequenced in a study of a mutant IDH1 vaccine in newly diagnosed glioma. Sample time point: week 35, safety follow-up. Every vaccine dose comprised 300 ug of mutant IDH1 20-mer peptide plus topical imiquimod. These receptors' targets are unknown. Profiling relied on immunoSEQ multiplex PCR, and the TCRdb table lists in-frame clones only, not all of them. The table lists about 40,000 clones, 65% to 90% of them singletons. The sequencing used PBMCs, collected from a glioma patient whose treatment included an IDH1 peptide vaccine. These receptors all stem from a woman aged 45 to 65 with glioma.

The chain carries TRBV19 and TRBJ1-1; D possibly corresponds to TRBD1 (6 bases). V lost 3 bases to trimming and J lost 2 bases, with 16 bases between them. The CDR3 has 16 residues. Looked up from germline, CDR1 is LNHDA and CDR2 is SQIVND (reference sequence). The CDR3 protein is CASSIRGGGSNTEAFF. In DNA, the CDR3 is TGTGCCAGTAGTATCCGTGGAGGGGGGTCCAACACTGAAGCTTTCTTT.

The chain has TRBV30 and TRBJ1-3; 7 bases fit TRBD1. The J segment lost 1 base and the V segment lost 3 bases, leaving 6 bases of the junction unmatched. Germline V gene lookup returns CDR1 GTSNPN and CDR2 SVGIG (reference sequence). The CDR3 runs 15 residues. The CDR3, as DNA: TGTGCCTGGAGCTCCCAGGGGGGATCTGGAAACACCATATATTTT. The encoded protein is CAWSSQGGSGNTIYF.

This sequence joins TRBV29-1 and TRBJ2-2; D ambiguous. The CDR3 contains 12 residues. In germline, CDR1 is SQVTM, CDR2 ANQGSEA. V was trimmed by 3 bases and J by 6 bases, leaving 8 bases between them. CDR3 nucleotides: TGCAGCGTTGATAGTATGTCCGGGGAGCTGTTTTTT. Protein: CSVDSMSGELFF.

The chain links TRBV7-9 to TRBJ1-1; maybe TRBD1 (5 bases). Germline V CDR1 and CDR2: SEHNR, FQNEAQ (reference sequence). The CDR3 loop spans 15 amino acids. Deletions cut 4 bases from V and 4 bases from J, with 16 bases between. CDR3 in DNA: TGTGCCAGCAGCTCAATCCAGGGAAGTGGCACTGAAGCTTTCTTT. Translated, it gives CASSSIQGSGTEAFF.

The chain is built from TRBV6-1 and TRBJ1-3, with D maybe TRBD1 (5 bases). The germline V and J ends were trimmed by 2 bases and 2 bases, with 13 bases remaining between them. In germline, CDR1 is MNHNS, CDR2 SASEGT. The CDR3 contains 16 residues. CDR3 coding DNA: TGTGCCAGCAGTGAAATCTGGGGGAGCACTGGAAACACCATATATTTT. It translates to CASSEIWGSTGNTIYF.

The chain couples TRBV4-1 to TRBJ1-4; a weak D match, TRBD1 (6 bases). The CDR3 runs to 14 residues. Trimming left V 2 bases short and J 8 bases short, with 12 bases between. The germline V gene has CDR1 MGHRA and CDR2 YSYEKL. The CDR3 region is CASSQRPRGEKLFF. CDR3 DNA sequence: TGCGCCAGCAGCCAAAGACCCAGGGGAGAAAAACTGTTTTTT.

This chain uses TRBV5-1 with TRBJ2-5; D may correspond to TRBD1 or TRBD2 (5 bases each). CDR3 length: 14 amino acids. CDR1 and CDR2 (germline): SGHRS, YFSETQ. Deletions cut 4 bases from V and 5 bases from J, with 15 bases between. The CDR3, as DNA: TGCGCCAGCAGCCCGGGGACCCACGGGGAGACCCAGTACTTC. This gives the protein CASSPGTHGETQYF.

The chain couples TRBV19 to TRBJ1-1, with D maybe TRBD1 (6 bases). Germline V gene sequence: CDR1 LNHDA, CDR2 SQIVND (reference sequence). Trimming shortened V by 5 bases and J by 1 base, and 11 bases separated the two germline ends. The CDR3 covers 14 residues. This CDR3 is CASSDRPENTEAFF. CDR3 DNA sequence: TGTGCCAGTAGTGACAGGCCAGAGAACACTGAAGCTTTCTTT.

V usage is TRBV6-5 and J usage is TRBJ1-5; the D gene is possibly TRBD1 (6 bases). V shed 7 bases and J shed 4 bases, with 11 bases lying between them. From germline, CDR1 is MNHEY and CDR2 SVGAGI. CDR3 size: 13 residues. The CDR3 bases are TGTGCCAGCACCCGGGGGCGAAATCAGCCCCAGCATTTT. This encodes CASTRGRNQPQHF.

The chain is built from TRBV7-2 and TRBJ1-3, with a tentative D call TRBD1 (5 bases). Trimming left V 1 base short and J 7 bases short, with 14 bases between. The CDR3 has 15 residues. Germline values: CDR1 SGHTA, CDR2 FQGNSA. As DNA, the CDR3 is TGTGCCAGCAGCTTAGGGGGCGCCGGGATGAACACCATATATTTT. This gives the protein CASSLGGAGMNTIYF.

The genes are TRBV7-6 and TRBJ2-1, with D perhaps being TRBD1 or TRBD2 (6 bases each). Germline CDR1 SGHVS, CDR2 FNYEAQ. This CDR3 region has 13 residues. The germline V and J ends were trimmed by 0 bases and 9 bases, with 9 bases remaining between them. In DNA form, the CDR3 reads TGTGCCAGCAGCTTAGCGGGGGGCGCTGAGCAGTTCTTC. Translated: CASSLAGGAEQFF.

This clone occurred once. The chain joins TRBV1 to TRBJ1-6. TRBV1 is marked as a pseudogene. The CDR3 spans 17 residues. The CDR3 is CTSSQDRRPGSNSPLHF. For the CDR3, the DNA is TGCACCAGCAGCCAAGATAGGCGGCCAGGCTCGAATTCACCCCTCCACTTT.

The genes are TRBV5-8 and TRBJ1-5; TRBD1 agrees at 7 bases. V dropped 4 bases and J dropped 5; count of bases not matched to a gene: 6. This CDR3 comprises 14 residues. Per germline, CDR1 SGHTS and CDR2 YDEGEE. CDR3 DNA sequence: TGTGCCAGCAGCGCCGACAGGGCCTATCAGCCCCAGCATTTT. It codes for CASSADRAYQPQHF.

V and J are TRBV9 and TRBJ2-3, with D perhaps given as TRBD1 or TRBD2 (5 bases each). The CDR3 is 13 amino acids. V was trimmed by 0 bases and J by 4 bases, leaving 6 bases between them. CDR1 and CDR2 (germline): SGDLS, YYNGEE. CDR3 DNA sequence: TGTGCCAGCAGCGTAGGAGGGGCAGATACGCAGTATTTT. It specifies CASSVGGADTQYF.

The CDR3 DNA reads TGCAGCGTGAGGGGGGGGCAGAACACCGGGGAGCTGTTTTTT. Its translation is CSVRGGQNTGELFF. The chain carries TRBV29-1 and TRBJ2-2; TRBD2 is a possible D gene (7 bases). The CDR3 has 14 amino acids. Deletions cut 6 bases from V and 1 base from J, with 12 bases between. Per germline, CDR1 SQVTM and CDR2 ANQGSEA.

This chain uses TRBV19 with TRBJ2-1; D perhaps matches TRBD2 (5 bases). The CDR3 is 17 amino acids. Trimming removed 8 bases at V and 0 bases at J, with 20 bases between. The germline V gene encodes CDR1 LNHDA and CDR2 SQIVND (reference sequence). CDR3 region: CASGVAGVHSSYNEQFF. In nucleotides, the CDR3 is TGTGCCAGTGGCGTCGCGGGCGTACATAGCTCCTACAATGAGCAGTTCTTC.

The chain employs TRBV28 and TRBJ2-7; 10 bases agree with TRBD1. The CDR3 length is 15 residues. Per the germline V gene, CDR1 is MDHEN and CDR2 is SYDVKM. V lost 6 bases to trimming and J lost 2 bases; unmatched junction nucleotides: 7. The CDR3 loop reads CASSPTGTGAYEQYF. The CDR3 nucleotides are TGTGCCAGCAGCCCCACGGGGACAGGGGCCTACGAGCAGTACTTC.

The chain joins TRBV2 to TRBJ1-1; tentatively, D is TRBD1 (5 bases). The CDR3 spans 13 residues. Trimming cost V 7 bases and J 3 bases, with 12 bases left between them. CDR1 and CDR2 from the germline V gene are SNHLY and FYNNEI. CDR3 residues: CASIRERDTEAFF. Written as DNA, the CDR3 is TGTGCCAGCATCAGGGAAAGGGACACTGAAGCTTTCTTT.

This chain uses TRBV27 with TRBJ2-1; TRBD1 matches 7 bases. The germline gives CDR1 MNHEY, CDR2 SMNVEV (reference sequence). The CDR3 has 15 residues. Unmatched junction bases numbered 9, after V lost 6 bases and J lost 4 bases. This chain's CDR3 is CASRLIDRAYNEQFF. Written as DNA, the CDR3 is TGTGCCAGCAGACTAATAGACAGGGCATACAATGAGCAGTTCTTC.

This clone has just one count. The chain recombines TRBV6-5 with TRBJ2-3, with 8 nucleotides matching TRBD2. The CDR3 has 14 residues. V shed 10 bases and J 1 base; nucleotides not matched to a gene: 7. From germline, CDR1 is MNHEY and CDR2 SVGAGI. The CDR3 DNA reads as TGTGCCATCCGGAGGGGACTAGGCACAGATACGCAGTATTTT. It translates to CAIRRGLGTDTQYF.

The V call is TRBV6-1, the J call TRBJ1-3; no clear D. V was trimmed by 2 bases and J by 0 bases, leaving 11 bases between them. Per germline, CDR1 MNHNS and CDR2 SASEGT. This CDR3 region has 16 residues. This CDR3 reads CASSERLEISGNTIYF. In DNA form, the CDR3 reads TGTGCCAGCAGTGAACGACTCGAAATCTCTGGAAACACCATATATTTT.

V and J are TRBV19 and TRBJ1-5; 8 nucleotides line up with TRBD1. Germline CDR1 reads LNHDA; CDR2 reads SQIVND (reference sequence). The CDR3 totals 15 residues. Germline trimming cut 6 bases from V and 2 bases from J; bases unmatched to any gene: 6. This CDR3 reads CASRYDRGGNQPQHF. The CDR3 bases are TGTGCCAGTAGATACGACAGGGGCGGCAATCAGCCCCAGCATTTT.

The genes are TRBV19 and TRBJ1-1, with 7 bases fitting TRBD1. The CDR3 extends over 14 amino acids. V dropped 7 bases and J dropped 1; count of bases not matched to a gene: 6. Germline CDR1 is LNHDA and CDR2 is SQIVND (reference sequence). CDR3 sequence (DNA): TGTGCCAGTACCCAGACAGGGAGGAACACTGAAGCTTTCTTT. Its protein is CASTQTGRNTEAFF.

The chain links TRBV27 to TRBJ2-3, with 12 positions matching TRBD2. The germline gives CDR1 MNHEY, CDR2 SMNVEV (reference sequence). V lost 3 bases and J lost 0; bases outside the gene matches: 4. CDR3 length equals 17 residues. The CDR3 sequence: CASSFYGLAGSTDTQYF. The DNA of the CDR3 is TGTGCCAGCAGTTTCTATGGACTAGCGGGGAGCACAGATACGCAGTATTTT.

The gene calls are TRBV12-5 and TRBJ2-5, with D perhaps assigned TRBD1 or TRBD2 (5 bases each). The CDR3 is made up of 15 amino acids. The V and J ends lost 7 bases and 0 bases respectively, with 15 bases between them. The V gene's germline CDR1 is LGHNT and CDR2 FRNRAP. CDR3 in DNA: TGTGCTAGTGCCAAAACGGGGCTGTACCAAGAGACCCAGTACTTC. This encodes CASAKTGLYQETQYF.

V usage is TRBV28 and J usage is TRBJ2-3; D not certain. The CDR3 contains 12 residues. Germline CDR1 is MDHEN and CDR2 is SYDVKM. V lost 5 bases to trimming and J lost 6 bases, with 9 bases between them. The CDR3 DNA reads as TGTGCCAGCAGTGCCACCATGGATACGCAGTATTTT. This codes for CASSATMDTQYF.

This clone was counted a single time. The rearrangement links TRBV5-1 to TRBJ1-4, with TRBD1 matching over 7 bases. Germline V CDR1 and CDR2: SGHRS, YFSETQ. The CDR3 is 14 amino acids. V lost 4 bases and J lost 7; bases outside the gene matches: 7. This CDR3 is CASSRDRVGEKLFF. CDR3 DNA sequence: TGCGCCAGCAGCCGCGACAGGGTTGGTGAAAAACTGTTTTTT.

This clone was seen once. J is TRBJ2-7 and V is TRBV29-1, with a weak D call TRBD1 (6 bases). With 4 bases removed from V and 5 bases from J, the gap between germline ends came to 12 bases. The CDR3 is 12 residues long. Germline V gene lookup returns CDR1 SQVTM and CDR2 ANQGSEA. In nucleotides, the CDR3 is TGCAGCGTTGCGAAAGGGGGTAACGAGCAGTACTTC. The encoded protein is CSVAKGGNEQYF.

The count of this clone is one. CDR3 in amino acids: CASSPDSNQPQHF. CDR3 nucleotide sequence: TGTGCCAGCAGCCCCGACAGCAATCAGCCCCAGCATTTT. The chain uses TRBV7-9 and TRBJ1-5; D is uncertain. V lost 5 bases and J lost 1, with 6 bases in between. CDR3 length equals 13 residues. Germline V lookup: CDR1 SEHNR, CDR2 FQNEAQ (reference sequence).

The chain uses TRBV4-1 and TRBJ2-3; 10 nucleotides agree with TRBD1. The ends lost 3 bases at V and 2 bases at J; junction bases unmatched: 11. The CDR3 extends over 18 amino acids. Per the germline V gene, CDR1 is MGHRA and CDR2 is YSYEKL. The CDR3 protein is CASSQQGTGDSTTDTQYF. In DNA form, the CDR3 reads TGCGCCAGCAGCCAGCAAGGGACAGGGGATTCAACCACAGATACGCAGTATTTT.